A single sample is the source of the 3 T cell receptor beta chains below, sequenced in a study of T cells in Graves' hyperthyroidism and ophthalmopathy. TCR beta CDR3 regions were amplified from RNA. Carried out on the TCR CDR3, a first-round RT-PCR used the HTBI primer set. MiXCR, applied by TCRdb to the multiplex PCR reads, yields one record per CDR3 protein. The table records more than 300,000 distinct CDR3 sequences, 17% of them present only once. Input material: blood. These receptors were collected from a woman aged 30 to 39 with Graves' hyperthyroidism that later progressed to Graves' ophthalmopathy.

The chain couples TRBV28 to TRBJ2-1; TRBD2 might be the D (5 bases). The germline V and J ends were trimmed by 6 bases and 1 base, with 10 bases remaining between them. The CDR3 contains 14 residues. CDR1 MDHEN and CDR2 SYDVKM come from the germline V gene. In nucleotides, the CDR3 is TGTGCCAGCAGAGCCCCGGGGTCCTACAATGAGCAGTTCTTC. As protein: CASRAPGSYNEQFF.

This clonotype appeared many times. This chain joins TRBV28 and TRBJ2-1; D may be TRBD2 (6 bases). The CDR3 consists of 13 residues. CDR1 is MDHEN and CDR2 is SYDVKM in the germline V gene. V lost 1 base and J 8 bases, leaving 9 bases between the germline ends. CDR3 sequence: CASSLYRRDEQFF. CDR3 DNA: TGTGCCAGCAGTTTATATCGGAGGGATGAGCAGTTCTTC.

Many counts were recorded for this clonotype. V and J are TRBV28 and TRBJ1-3; unclear D gene. The germline V gene encodes CDR1 MDHEN and CDR2 SYDVKM. V gave up 2 bases and J gave up 0 bases, with 5 bases separating them. This CDR3 is 14 amino acids long. The CDR3: CASSLDLSGNTIYF. DNA of the CDR3: TGTGCCAGCAGTTTAGACCTCTCTGGAAACACCATATATTTT.